A selection of T cell receptor beta chains follows, all from one sample in a study of blood T cell repertoires in COVID-19. TCRdb's table, derived via immunoSEQ multiplex PCR, lists solely in-frame clones and lacks some. Of some 250,000 clones listed, roughly nine tenths are singletons. Sequencing was done on a sample of peripheral blood. Receptor source: a man between 60 and 75 years old with acute or convalescent COVID-19. The CDR3 runs from the conserved cysteine through the conserved F or W. The order of the fields is V gene, J gene, D gene, clone size, CDR3 DNA, CDR3 protein. The D gene is left open where the match is weak. The listing skips clone size in some rows; elsewhere it reads once, few, many or a size class.

v_call: TRBV6-5
j_call: TRBJ2-1
d_call: TRBD1
clone_size: NA
cdr3_nt: TGTGCCAGCTCCGGACAGGTGACCTCCTACAATGAGCAGTTCTTC
cdr3_aa: CASSGQVTSYNEQFF

v_call: TRBV2
j_call: TRBJ1-3
d_call: NA
clone_size: few
cdr3_nt: TGTGCCAGCAGTGTAGGCAACAGGGCCGGAAACACCATATATTTT
cdr3_aa: CASSVGNRAGNTIYF

v_call: TRBV5-6
j_call: TRBJ2-2
d_call: TRBD1
clone_size: once
cdr3_nt: TGTGCCAGCAGCTTACAGGGGTTGGTGTGGACCGGGGAGCTGTTTTTT
cdr3_aa: CASSLQGLVWTGELFF

v_call: TRBV10-3
j_call: TRBJ1-4
d_call: NA
clone_size: NA
cdr3_nt: TGTGCCATCAGTGAGTACAGGGACGAGAATGAAAAACTGTTTTTT
cdr3_aa: CAISEYRDENEKLFF

v_call: TRBV9
j_call: TRBJ2-7
d_call: NA
clone_size: NA
cdr3_nt: TGTGCCAGCAGCGTAGAGGCTGAGGGTTCCTACGAGCAGTACTTC
cdr3_aa: CASSVEAEGSYEQYF

v_call: TRBV28
j_call: TRBJ2-1
d_call: TRBD1
clone_size: once
cdr3_nt: TGTGCCAGCAGTTTCTATGGACAGGTTCAGTTCTTC
cdr3_aa: CASSFYGQVQFF

v_call: TRBV7-2
j_call: TRBJ1-5
d_call: NA
clone_size: NA
cdr3_nt: TGTGCCAGCAGCCGGACACCAGGAAGCAATCAGCCCCAGCATTTT
cdr3_aa: CASSRTPGSNQPQHF

v_call: TRBV10-3
j_call: TRBJ1-2
d_call: NA
clone_size: NA
cdr3_nt: TGTGCCATCAGTAAAGATGTGGGGCGCGACTATGGCTACACCTTC
cdr3_aa: CAISKDVGRDYGYTF

v_call: TRBV2
j_call: TRBJ2-1
d_call: NA
clone_size: NA
cdr3_nt: TGTGCCAGCAGCAACACAGGGTACAATGAGCAGTTCTTC
cdr3_aa: CASSNTGYNEQFF

v_call: TRBV2
j_call: TRBJ1-2
d_call: NA
clone_size: NA
cdr3_nt: TGTGCCAGCAGTCCGGGAAATGGCTACACCTTC
cdr3_aa: CASSPGNGYTF

v_call: TRBV14
j_call: TRBJ2-1
d_call: TRBD2
clone_size: few
cdr3_nt: TGTGCCAGCAGCCCCCGGACTAGCGGTATGAGGGGTGAGCAGTTCTTC
cdr3_aa: CASSPRTSGMRGEQFF

v_call: TRBV5-4
j_call: TRBJ2-7
d_call: TRBD2
clone_size: NA
cdr3_nt: TGTGCCAGCAGCTTGGTGGGGCTAGCGGGAGGTCACGAGCAGTACTTC
cdr3_aa: CASSLVGLAGGHEQYF

v_call: TRBV11-2
j_call: TRBJ2-1
d_call: TRBD2
clone_size: NA
cdr3_nt: TGTGCCAGCAGCTTTCGGTGGCGGGAGGGCCAGTTGAATGAGCAGTTCTTC
cdr3_aa: CASSFRWREGQLNEQFF

v_call: TRBV25-1
j_call: TRBJ2-1
d_call: TRBD2
clone_size: NA
cdr3_nt: TGTGCCAGCAGTGGGAGCGGGAACTACAATGAGCAGTTCTTC
cdr3_aa: CASSGSGNYNEQFF

v_call: TRBV6-2/TRBV6-3
j_call: TRBJ2-1
d_call: NA
clone_size: NA
cdr3_nt: TGTGCCAGCAGCGAGGGACTTTACAATGAGCAGTTCTTC
cdr3_aa: CASSEGLYNEQFF

v_call: TRBV27
j_call: TRBJ2-3
d_call: TRBD1
clone_size: NA
cdr3_nt: TGTGCCAGCAGTCCACAGGGGGCCAACACAGATACGCAGTATTTT
cdr3_aa: CASSPQGANTDTQYF

v_call: TRBV28
j_call: TRBJ1-6
d_call: TRBD1
clone_size: NA
cdr3_nt: TGTGCCAGCAGTTTATTCGGGACAGGGACGGCGGATTCACCCCTCCACTTT
cdr3_aa: CASSLFGTGTADSPLHF

v_call: TRBV27
j_call: TRBJ2-3
d_call: TRBD2
clone_size: NA
cdr3_nt: TGTGCCAGCAGTACCCGGACTAGCGGGAGGGCGGATACGCAGTATTTT
cdr3_aa: CASSTRTSGRADTQYF

v_call: TRBV29-1
j_call: TRBJ1-2
d_call: NA
clone_size: few
cdr3_nt: TGCAGCGTAGACCGGACAGAGGGAAACTATGGCTACACCTTC
cdr3_aa: CSVDRTEGNYGYTF

v_call: TRBV27
j_call: TRBJ2-2
d_call: NA
clone_size: NA
cdr3_nt: TGTGCCAGCAGTTTTCGCGGCTACCCGATTCCCGGGGAGCTGTTTTTT
cdr3_aa: CASSFRGYPIPGELFF

v_call: TRBV3-1/TRBV3-2
j_call: TRBJ1-2
d_call: TRBD1
clone_size: NA
cdr3_nt: TGTGCCAGCAGCGACAGGGGGAGCAACTATGGCTACACCTTC
cdr3_aa: CASSDRGSNYGYTF

v_call: TRBV7-3
j_call: TRBJ2-1
d_call: TRBD2
clone_size: NA
cdr3_nt: TGTGCCAGCAGCTTAGGGGCCCTACTAGCGGGACTTATGTATGAGCAGTTCTTC
cdr3_aa: CASSLGALLAGLMYEQFF

v_call: TRBV28
j_call: TRBJ1-5
d_call: NA
clone_size: NA
cdr3_nt: TGTGCCAGCACTCCCTCCGGGACAACAAATCAGCCCCAGCATTTT
cdr3_aa: CASTPSGTTNQPQHF

v_call: TRBV11-3
j_call: TRBJ2-3
d_call: NA
clone_size: NA
cdr3_nt: TGTGCCAGCAGCGGCTCCGCCGGCCGGGCAGATACGCAGTATTTT
cdr3_aa: CASSGSAGRADTQYF

v_call: TRBV28
j_call: TRBJ1-2
d_call: NA
clone_size: NA
cdr3_nt: TGTGCCAGCAGTTTAAGACGTCAGGATGGCTACACCTTC
cdr3_aa: CASSLRRQDGYTF

v_call: TRBV12-5
j_call: TRBJ1-3
d_call: TRBD1
clone_size: NA
cdr3_nt: TGTGCTAGTGGAGACAGGGTAGGCTCTGGAAACACCATATATTTT
cdr3_aa: CASGDRVGSGNTIYF

v_call: TRBV7-2
j_call: TRBJ2-2
d_call: NA
clone_size: NA
cdr3_nt: TGTGCCAGCAGCTTAGGCACGGGCACCGGGGAGCTGTTTTTT
cdr3_aa: CASSLGTGTGELFF

v_call: TRBV27
j_call: TRBJ2-3
d_call: NA
clone_size: NA
cdr3_nt: TGTGCCAGCAGTTTAGGGGGCAGGGGGGCAGATACGCAGTATTTT
cdr3_aa: CASSLGGRGADTQYF

v_call: TRBV9
j_call: TRBJ1-5
d_call: NA
clone_size: NA
cdr3_nt: TGTGCCAGCAGCCTCCTGGGGGGGGACCAGCCCCAGCATTTT
cdr3_aa: CASSLLGGDQPQHF

v_call: TRBV10-3
j_call: TRBJ2-5
d_call: NA
clone_size: few
cdr3_nt: TGTGCCATCAGCGAGTCCGATAGACAAGAGACCCAGTACTTC
cdr3_aa: CAISESDRQETQYF

v_call: TRBV28
j_call: TRBJ2-5
d_call: NA
clone_size: once
cdr3_nt: TGTGCCAGCAGTTCATCCGATTCGAGGGAGACCCAGTACTTC
cdr3_aa: CASSSSDSRETQYF

v_call: TRBV6-5
j_call: TRBJ1-6
d_call: TRBD1
clone_size: NA
cdr3_nt: TGTGCCACTCACCCTGCACAGGGGGCTTATTCACCCCTCCACTTT
cdr3_aa: CATHPAQGAYSPLHF

v_call: TRBV18
j_call: TRBJ2-7
d_call: TRBD1
clone_size: NA
cdr3_nt: TGTGCCAGCTCACCACCGACAGGGGCCTACGAGCAGTACTTC
cdr3_aa: CASSPPTGAYEQYF

v_call: TRBV19
j_call: TRBJ1-1
d_call: TRBD1
clone_size: NA
cdr3_nt: TGTGCCAGTAGGAATCTAAAAGGAACAGGGGATCACACTGAAGCTTTCTTT
cdr3_aa: CASRNLKGTGDHTEAFF

v_call: TRBV18
j_call: TRBJ1-1
d_call: NA
clone_size: NA
cdr3_nt: TGTGCCAGCTCACCAGGTAAGGGGACAATGAACACTGAAGCTTTCTTT
cdr3_aa: CASSPGKGTMNTEAFF

v_call: TRBV12-5
j_call: TRBJ1-6
d_call: NA
clone_size: NA
cdr3_nt: TGTGCTAGTGGTACCTCGGACCGCTTTGAGGGTTCACCCCTCCACTTT
cdr3_aa: CASGTSDRFEGSPLHF

v_call: TRBV4-2
j_call: TRBJ1-2
d_call: TRBD1
clone_size: NA
cdr3_nt: TGTGCCAGCAGCCGCCGGGACAGAAACTATGGCTACACCTTC
cdr3_aa: CASSRRDRNYGYTF

v_call: TRBV25-1
j_call: TRBJ1-2
d_call: TRBD1
clone_size: NA
cdr3_nt: TGTGCCAGCAGTGAACTCGGACAGGGGGCGGATGGCTACACCTTC
cdr3_aa: CASSELGQGADGYTF

v_call: TRBV3-1/TRBV3-2
j_call: TRBJ1-2
d_call: NA
clone_size: NA
cdr3_nt: TGTGCCAGCAGCCCCACCCGGGGGGGGCTTAACTATGGCTACACCTTC
cdr3_aa: CASSPTRGGLNYGYTF

v_call: TRBV7-2
j_call: TRBJ1-1
d_call: TRBD1
clone_size: NA
cdr3_nt: TGTGCCAGCAGCTCCAGGACAGGGTTTGAAGCTTTCTTT
cdr3_aa: CASSSRTGFEAFF

v_call: TRBV3-1/TRBV3-2
j_call: TRBJ2-2
d_call: TRBD2
clone_size: NA
cdr3_nt: TGTGCCAGCAGGGAACTAGCGGGGAGTAACACCGGGGAGCTGTTTTTT
cdr3_aa: CASRELAGSNTGELFF

v_call: TRBV19
j_call: TRBJ2-2
d_call: TRBD2
clone_size: NA
cdr3_nt: TGTGCCAGTCACCCTGGGGCGGGAGGAGGTACCGGGGAGCTGTTTTTT
cdr3_aa: CASHPGAGGGTGELFF

v_call: TRBV23-1
j_call: TRBJ1-1
d_call: NA
clone_size: NA
cdr3_nt: TGCGCCAGCAGTCAATCACGTTGGGGGGGCACTGAAGCTTTCTTT
cdr3_aa: CASSQSRWGGTEAFF

v_call: TRBV12-3/TRBV12-4
j_call: TRBJ2-1
d_call: NA
clone_size: few
cdr3_nt: TGTGCCAGCAGTATCGGACTCTTCAATGAGCAGTTCTTC
cdr3_aa: CASSIGLFNEQFF

v_call: TRBV7-6
j_call: TRBJ2-2
d_call: NA
clone_size: once
cdr3_nt: TGTGCCAGCAGCTTACCTCCGACAGGGAACACCGGGGAGCTGTTTTTT
cdr3_aa: CASSLPPTGNTGELFF

v_call: TRBV7-6
j_call: TRBJ1-1
d_call: NA
clone_size: NA
cdr3_nt: TGTGCCAGCAGCCGCCGGGGGAACACTGAAGCTTTCTTT
cdr3_aa: CASSRRGNTEAFF

v_call: TRBV25-1
j_call: TRBJ2-1
d_call: NA
clone_size: NA
cdr3_nt: TGTGCCAGCAGTGAATCCCCTCTAGCGTTAGAGCAGTTCTTC
cdr3_aa: CASSESPLALEQFF

v_call: TRBV6-5
j_call: TRBJ2-1
d_call: NA
clone_size: NA
cdr3_nt: TGTGCCAGCAGTTACTCGACCAGCGGAGTCCACAATGAGCAGTTCTTC
cdr3_aa: CASSYSTSGVHNEQFF

v_call: TRBV4-1
j_call: TRBJ2-1
d_call: NA
clone_size: NA
cdr3_nt: TGCGCCAGCAGCCACATCAGGGGCAGGAATGAGCAGTTCTTC
cdr3_aa: CASSHIRGRNEQFF

v_call: TRBV3-1/TRBV3-2
j_call: TRBJ1-3
d_call: NA
clone_size: NA
cdr3_nt: TGTGCCAGCAGCCTGTGGGGAGAAGAAAACACCATATATTTT
cdr3_aa: CASSLWGEENTIYF

v_call: TRBV9
j_call: TRBJ2-3
d_call: NA
clone_size: NA
cdr3_nt: TGTGCCAGCAGCGTAGAAGCGGTATGGAATACGCAGTATTTT
cdr3_aa: CASSVEAVWNTQYF

v_call: TRBV3-1/TRBV3-2
j_call: TRBJ1-6
d_call: NA
clone_size: NA
cdr3_nt: TGTGCCAGCAGCCAAGAGAGGAGGGGCGATCGAGATTCACCCCTCCACTTT
cdr3_aa: CASSQERRGDRDSPLHF

v_call: TRBV7-7
j_call: TRBJ2-3
d_call: TRBD2
clone_size: NA
cdr3_nt: TGTGCTAGCGCTCTTGGTAGCGGGAGTGCGGCAGATACGCAGTATTTT
cdr3_aa: CASALGSGSAADTQYF